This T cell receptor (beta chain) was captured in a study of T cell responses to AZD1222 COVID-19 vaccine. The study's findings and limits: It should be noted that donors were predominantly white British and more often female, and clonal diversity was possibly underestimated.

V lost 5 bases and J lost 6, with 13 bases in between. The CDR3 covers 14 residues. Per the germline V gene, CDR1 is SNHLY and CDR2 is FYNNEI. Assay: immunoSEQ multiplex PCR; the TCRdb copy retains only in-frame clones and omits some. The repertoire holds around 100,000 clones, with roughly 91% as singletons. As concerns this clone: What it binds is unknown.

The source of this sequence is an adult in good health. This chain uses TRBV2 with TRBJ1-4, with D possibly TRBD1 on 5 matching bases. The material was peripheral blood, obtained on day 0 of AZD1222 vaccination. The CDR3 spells CASSIQGSDEKLFF. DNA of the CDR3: TGTGCCAGCAGTATCCAGGGTAGCGATGAAAAACTGTTTTTT.